The next 14 T cell receptor beta chains were all read from a single sample in a study of read filtering for tumor transcriptome and immune sequencing. Molecular barcoded adaptors covering alpha/delta and beta/gamma chains were used on roughly 400 ng RNA. One entry per CDR3 protein results from TCRdb running MiXCR on the reads. The table includes under 25,000 distinct CDR3 sequences, approximately 14% detected once. The sequenced material came from a population of CD138-negative cells sorted from bone marrow. The receptors were sampled from a donor aged 40 or over with multiple myeloma.

This clonotype was recorded at least ten times. This chain joins TRBV5-1 and TRBJ1-1; the D is unclear. The germline gives CDR1 SGHRS, CDR2 YFSETQ. The V gene lost 4 bases and the J gene lost 1 base, with 14 bases spanning the gap. The CDR3 totals 15 residues. CDR3 in DNA: TGCGCCAGCAGCCCACATGCAAACCGGAACACTGAAGCTTTCTTT. Its translation is CASSPHANRNTEAFF.

V and J are TRBV3-1 and TRBJ2-1; 7 positions agree with TRBD1. From germline, CDR1 is LGHDT and CDR2 YNNKEL (reference sequence). The CDR3 runs to 13 residues. After removal of 2 bases from V and 7 bases from J, the junction contained 2 bases not matched to a gene. CDR3 coding DNA: TGTGCCAGCAGCCAAAACAGGGGAAATGAGCAGTTCTTC. The encoded protein is CASSQNRGNEQFF.

The rearrangement links TRBV5-1 to TRBJ2-2; TRBD2 agrees at 12 bases. Germline trimming cut 4 bases from V and 4 bases from J; bases unmatched to any gene: 8. Per germline, CDR1 SGHRS and CDR2 YFSETQ. The CDR3 totals 17 residues. CDR3 sequence: CASSAGLAGFSTGELFF. The CDR3, as DNA: TGCGCCAGCAGCGCTGGACTAGCGGGATTCTCCACCGGGGAGCTGTTTTTT.

This clonotype was seen at least ten times. This chain joins TRBV7-6 and TRBJ2-7, with D possibly matching TRBD1 (6 bases). The V gene's germline CDR1 is SGHVS and CDR2 FNYEAQ. The CDR3 length is 14 residues. The V gene lost 1 base and the J gene lost 5 bases, with 12 bases spanning the gap. The DNA for the CDR3 is TGTGCCAGCAGCTTAGGACTGGGACACCACGAGCAGTACTTC. Translating it yields CASSLGLGHHEQYF.

This clonotype was counted between two and nine times. It is likely a read error: a sequence one base away is far more abundant. The chain recombines TRBV6-5 with TRBJ2-1; no clear D. Trimming pared 10 bases from V and 3 bases from J, leaving 19 bases between. CDR1 MNHEY and CDR2 SVGAGI come from the germline V gene. There are 15 residues in the CDR3. Here the CDR3 reads CAIRNSRLSYNEQFF. The CDR3 DNA is TGTGCCATCAGGAATAGTAGGCTGAGCTACAATGAGCAGTTCTTC.

The chain carries TRBV29-1 and TRBJ1-2; D ambiguous. Germline V CDR1 and CDR2: SQVTM, ANQGSEA. V lost 4 bases and J lost 6, with 9 bases in between. CDR3 size: 11 residues. The CDR3 region is CSVVYGNGYTF. The CDR3 nucleotides read TGCAGCGTTGTCTACGGGAATGGCTACACCTTC.

This clonotype was seen repeatedly, ten times or more. The rearrangement joins TRBV4-1 to TRBJ2-3; unclear D gene. V was clipped by 6 bases and J by 2 bases, with 9 bases between them. The CDR3 has 13 residues. CDR1 is MGHRA and CDR2 is YSYEKL in the germline V gene. CDR3 DNA sequence: TGCGCCAGCAGTCCAGAGTCCACAGATACGCAGTATTTT. Protein: CASSPESTDTQYF.

This clonotype was counted once. One end of the junction is discordant with germline, which a read error may explain. The V and J genes are TRBV7-3 and TRBJ2-1, with D perhaps matching TRBD2 (6 bases). CDR3 length: 16 amino acids. Germline lookup yields CDR1 SGHTA and CDR2 FQGTGA. The CDR3 sequence: CASGRKAGTSYNEQFF. DNA of the CDR3: TGTGCCAGCGGCAGGAAGGCTGGGACTTCCTATAATGAGCAGTTCTTC.

This clonotype was observed at least ten times. V is TRBV2 and J is TRBJ1-2, with a tentative D call TRBD1 (6 bases). Germline loops: CDR1 SNHLY, CDR2 FYNNEI. The CDR3 spans 15 residues. The ends were cut back, 4 bases at V and 4 bases at J, with 16 bases in the middle. Written as DNA, the CDR3 is TGTGCCAGCAGTGCCAATCCCGGGACACGCTATGGCTACACCTTC. It is translated as CASSANPGTRYGYTF.

The sample holds many counts of this clonotype. The chain links TRBV12-3 or TRBV12-4 to TRBJ2-1; D is uncertain. The V and J ends lost 4 bases and 0 bases respectively, with 7 bases between them. The CDR3 totals 14 residues. The CDR3 loop reads CASSYQSSYNEQFF. In DNA, the CDR3 is TGTGCCAGCAGTTATCAGAGCTCCTACAATGAGCAGTTCTTC.

This clonotype was counted many times. V is TRBV3-1 and J is TRBJ1-6; weak D call: TRBD1 (5 bases). This CDR3 is built from 15 residues. The germline gives CDR1 LGHDT, CDR2 YNNKEL (reference sequence). V was trimmed by 4 bases and J by 8 bases, leaving 15 bases between them. The CDR3 spells CASSPAGLLDSPLHF. CDR3 DNA: TGTGCCAGCAGCCCGGCGGGGCTGCTAGATTCACCCCTCCACTTT.

This clonotype was counted ten times or more. The DNA of the CDR3 is TGTGCCACCAGACGGGACACTGGAGATACGCAGTATTTT. The encoded protein is CATRRDTGDTQYF. This chain joins TRBV3-1 and TRBJ2-3; D may be TRBD1 (6 bases). Germline V gene lookup returns CDR1 LGHDT and CDR2 YNNKEL (reference sequence). The V end was cut by 10 bases, the J end by 5 bases, with 16 bases between. This CDR3 comprises 13 residues.

This clonotype was seen at least ten times. The J gene is TRBJ2-7, the V gene TRBV5-1, with TRBD2 matching over 8 bases. Germline trimming cut 4 bases from V and 2 bases from J; bases unmatched to any gene: 8. Germline CDR1 and CDR2: SGHRS and YFSETQ. This CDR3 is 15 amino acids long. CDR3 DNA sequence: TGCGCCAGCAGCCCGTCAGCGGGAGAGACCTACGAGCAGTACTTC. Amino acid sequence: CASSPSAGETYEQYF.

Ten or more counts support this clonotype. The chain has TRBV5-1 and TRBJ2-7; D not certain. Germline V CDR1 and CDR2: SGHRS, YFSETQ. V dropped 0 bases and J dropped 2 bases, with 3 bases sitting between them. CDR3 length equals 12 residues. CDR3 nucleotides: TGCGCCAGCAGCTTGGCTCCCTACGAGCAGTACTTC. Amino acid sequence: CASSLAPYEQYF.